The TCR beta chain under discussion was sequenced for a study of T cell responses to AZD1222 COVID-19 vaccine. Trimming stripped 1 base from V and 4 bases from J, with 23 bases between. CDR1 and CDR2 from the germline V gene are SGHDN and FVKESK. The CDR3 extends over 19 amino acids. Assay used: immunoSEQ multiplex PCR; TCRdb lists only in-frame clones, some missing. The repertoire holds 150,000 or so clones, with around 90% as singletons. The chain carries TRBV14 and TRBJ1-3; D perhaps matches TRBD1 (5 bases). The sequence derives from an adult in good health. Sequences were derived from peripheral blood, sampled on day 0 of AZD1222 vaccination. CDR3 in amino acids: CASSQVPPLDSRLGNTIYF. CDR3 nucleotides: TGTGCCAGCAGCCAAGTCCCACCTCTTGACAGCCGACTAGGAAACACCATATATTTT.